The entry below describes one T cell receptor beta chain. Unique molecular identifiers were incorporated when the TCRbeta library was constructed. Using its own MiXCR run on the PCR reads, TCRdb lists one record per CDR3 protein. The data contain about 600,000 distinct CDR3 sequences, about 10% of them singletons. The record originates from a study of T-cell reconstitution after alpha-beta-depleted transplantation in children. V lost 6 bases and J lost 8, with 11 bases in between. Germline V CDR1 and CDR2: SGHAT, FQNNGV. The CDR3 length is 13 residues. This receptor was obtained from a human donor who donated a stem cell graft to a child with acute myeloid leukemia. The source material was PBMCs from the stem cell graft donor, sampled from the stem cell graft. The chain couples TRBV11-2 to TRBJ1-6; unclear D gene. The CDR3 nucleotides are TGTGCCAGCAGTGCCGATAGGGATTCACCCCTCCACTTT. This gives the protein CASSADRDSPLHF.